This T cell receptor beta chain came from a study of T cell responses to AZD1222 COVID-19 vaccine. General study findings and limits: Clonal diversity was possibly underestimated; the donors were predominantly white British and more often female. No repertoire was sampled before or during the peak T cell response, only after it. Increases in Spike-specific TCR breadth and depth were seen after two AZD1222 doses. Reports indicate that nearly half of spike-specific TCRs are directed at unmutated variant regions.

The germline V and J ends were trimmed by 2 bases and 1 base, with 9 bases remaining between them. Germline CDR1 and CDR2: SGHDT and YYEEEE. The length of the CDR3 is 14 residues. This clone was counted a single time. Its antigen remains unknown. Only in-frame clones appear in the TCRdb table, and some are missing; sequencing was by immunoSEQ multiplex PCR. The sample includes fewer than 120,000 clones, about nine tenths of them seen just once. This receptor was identified in an adult in good health. The sample was peripheral blood, taken on day 0 of AZD1222 vaccination. The chain recombines TRBV5-6 with TRBJ1-1; weak D call: TRBD1 (6 bases). This CDR3 is CASSFGQKNTEAFF. The CDR3, as DNA: TGTGCCAGCAGCTTTGGACAGAAGAACACTGAAGCTTTCTTT.